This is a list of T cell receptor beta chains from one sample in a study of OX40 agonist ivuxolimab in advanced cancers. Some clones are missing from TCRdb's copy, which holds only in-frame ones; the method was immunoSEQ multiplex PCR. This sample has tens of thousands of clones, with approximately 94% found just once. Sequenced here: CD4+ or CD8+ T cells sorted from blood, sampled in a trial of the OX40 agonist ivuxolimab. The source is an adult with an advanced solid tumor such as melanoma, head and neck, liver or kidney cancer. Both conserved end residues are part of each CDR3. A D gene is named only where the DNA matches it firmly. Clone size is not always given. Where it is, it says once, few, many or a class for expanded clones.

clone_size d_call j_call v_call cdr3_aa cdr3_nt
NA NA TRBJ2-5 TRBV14 CASSQEGAITIYEGGQYF TGTGCCAGCAGCCAAGAGGGGGCCATCACCATCTACGAAGGAGGTCAATACTTC
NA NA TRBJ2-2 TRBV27 CASSVTGPSYLAGELFF TGTGCCAGCAGTGTAACGGGTCCCTCTTATCTAGCCGGGGAGCTGTTTTTT
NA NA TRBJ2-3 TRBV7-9 CASGLGVAGLDTQYF TGTGCCAGCGGCCTTGGGGTTGCAGGGCTAGATACGCAGTATTTT
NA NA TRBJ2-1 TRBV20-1 CSARVRQEQFF TGCAGTGCTAGAGTCCGTCAGGAGCAGTTCTTC
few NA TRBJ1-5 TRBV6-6 CASSQNDIDSNQPQHF TGTGCCAGCAGTCAAAACGACATCGATAGCAATCAGCCCCAGCATTTT
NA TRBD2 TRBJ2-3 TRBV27 CASSWGLAGGPPPDTQYF TGTGCCAGCAGTTGGGGACTAGCGGGAGGGCCGCCCCCAGATACGCAGTATTTT
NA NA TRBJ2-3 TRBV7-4 CASSPRARSSTDTQYF TGTGCCAGCAGCCCACGAGCGAGGTCTAGCACAGATACGCAGTATTTT
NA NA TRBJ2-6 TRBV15 CATSRVKSGANVLTF TGTGCCACCAGCAGAGTTAAGTCTGGGGCCAACGTCCTGACTTTC
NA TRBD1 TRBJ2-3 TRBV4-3 CASSQMRTGAQPTDTQYF TGCGCCAGCAGCCAAATGCGAACAGGGGCCCAGCCCACAGATACGCAGTATTTT
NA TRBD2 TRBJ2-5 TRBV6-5 CASSFNSGKETQYF TGTGCCAGCAGTTTCAACAGCGGGAAGGAGACCCAGTACTTC
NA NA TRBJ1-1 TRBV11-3 CASSLGGPGENTEAFF TGTGCCAGCAGCTTAGGAGGGCCGGGAGAGAACACTGAAGCTTTCTTT
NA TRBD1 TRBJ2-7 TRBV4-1 CASSQIRQGGRGQYF TGCGCCAGCAGCCAAATCAGACAGGGGGGACGAGGGCAGTACTTC